At least ten counts were recorded for the clone carrying this T cell receptor beta chain. Its antigen is not identified. This record comes from a study of CD8 T cells in ankylosing spondylitis. Study results and caveats: From matched ankylosing spondylitis synovial fluid, disease-linked clones were reportedly recovered at significantly enriched levels.

V lost 5 bases and J 4 bases, leaving 11 bases between the germline ends. Germline CDR1 and CDR2: DFQATT and SNEGSKA (reference sequence). The CDR3 spans 12 residues. TCRdb analysed the 5' RACE reads with MiXCR anew, one entry per CDR3 protein. The sample includes roughly 220,000 distinct CDR3 sequences, under 12% of them seen just once. Sequenced sample: blood, either unsorted or a sorted T cell fraction (not recorded which). V gene TRBV20-1 combines with J gene TRBJ1-2; D is ambiguous. The clonotype originates from a male donor with ankylosing spondylitis or in good health (not recorded which). The CDR3 reads CSAQTDTYGYTF. The CDR3 DNA reads as TGCAGTGCTCAAACCGACACCTATGGCTACACCTTC.